This T cell receptor (beta chain) was found in a study of blood T cell repertoires in COVID-19. Study background: From the United States, Italy and Spain came samples of acute and convalescent COVID-19.

Participants came from 24 US areas, aged about 18 to 95 years. Cohort assignment relied on participant-reported clinical history. Original processing notes: For nucleated cells, counts were estimated from reference gene primer amplification. Data came from immunoSEQ multiplex PCR; TCRdb stores just in-frame clones and leaves some out. V and J calls and clone size are those listed in that table; D and trimming were worked out from the DNA. Altogether about 250,000 clones are present, about four fifths being singletons, with the ten largest covering around 3.6%. CDR1 is MDHEN, CDR2 SYDVKM, per germline. The CDR3 is 12 amino acids. Trimming pared 6 bases from V and 8 bases from J, leaving 13 bases between.

This sequence was found in a man in his fifties or sixties who had recovered from COVID-19. The chain recombines TRBV28 with TRBJ1-2; weak D call: TRBD1 (6 bases). The specimen was PBMCs or T cells enriched from blood (not recorded which). The CDR3 protein is CASSPRGGGYTF. CDR3 coding DNA: TGTGCCAGCAGCCCAAGAGGGGGAGGCTACACCTTC.